The 19 T cell receptor beta chains given below trace back to one sample, sequenced in a study of blood T cell repertoires in COVID-19. Assay used: immunoSEQ multiplex PCR; TCRdb lists only in-frame clones, some missing. The data hold over 200,000 clones, with about 90% observed a single time. Specimen: PBMCs or T cells enriched from blood (not recorded which). Receptors were obtained from a woman between 45 and 60 years old in a cohort exposed to, infected with or recovered from COVID-19 (not recorded which).

J is TRBJ2-2 and V is TRBV5-1, with D perhaps matching TRBD1 (5 bases). The CDR3 consists of 14 residues. V dropped 4 bases and J dropped 1 base, with 8 bases sitting between them. Germline CDR1 reads SGHRS; CDR2 reads YFSETQ. The CDR3 sequence is CASSLGQNTGELFF. CDR3 sequence (DNA): TGCGCCAGCAGCCTTGGACAGAACACCGGGGAGCTGTTTTTT.

CDR3 sequence (DNA): TGTGCCAGTAGTCCGCGGTTTGAGGCAAATGAAAAACTGTTTTTT. Translating it yields CASSPRFEANEKLFF. The chain joins TRBV19 to TRBJ1-4; no clear D gene. Trimming took 5 bases from V and 5 from J, leaving 15 bases between them. The CDR3 is 15 residues long. Germline values: CDR1 LNHDA, CDR2 SQIVND (reference sequence).

The J gene is TRBJ2-7, the V gene TRBV4-1; 8 bases are shared with TRBD2. Germline V CDR1 and CDR2: MGHRA, YSYEKL. Trimming cost V 4 bases and J 0 bases; bases outside gene matches: 8. The CDR3 contains 16 residues. As DNA, the CDR3 is TGCGCCAGCAGCCCCCTCCCGGGACTAGACTCCTACGAGCAGTACTTC. Amino acid sequence: CASSPLPGLDSYEQYF.

The chain couples TRBV7-4 to TRBJ1-5; 8 positions agree with TRBD1. CDR3 length: 18 amino acids. Germline CDR1 and CDR2: SGHVT and SQSDAQ. V dropped 4 bases and J dropped 0; count of bases not matched to a gene: 11. CDR3 coding DNA: TGTGCCAGCAGCTCGGGACAGGTGGGCGTTCGTAGCAATCAGCCCCAGCATTTT. It is translated as CASSSGQVGVRSNQPQHF.

The gene calls are TRBV6-1 and TRBJ1-2, with 7 positions matching TRBD1. V shed 3 bases, J shed 4 bases, and the junction held 11 bases outside the gene matches. The CDR3 has 16 residues. Germline CDR1 reads MNHNS; CDR2 reads SASEGT. CDR3 amino acids: CASSEVWDSELYGYTF. The CDR3 DNA reads TGTGCCAGCAGTGAGGTTTGGGACAGTGAGCTCTATGGCTACACCTTC.

V is TRBV19 and J is TRBJ1-1; perhaps TRBD1 as D (6 bases). V gave up 8 bases and J gave up 9 bases, with 13 bases separating them. Germline V gene lookup returns CDR1 LNHDA and CDR2 SQIVND (reference sequence). The CDR3 loop spans 11 amino acids. DNA for the CDR3: TGTGCCAGTGCTTTCGGGACACAAGCTTTCTTT. It is translated as CASAFGTQAFF.

V is TRBV7-9 and J is TRBJ2-2; D perhaps matches TRBD2 (5 bases). Germline V lookup: CDR1 SEHNR, CDR2 FQNEAQ (reference sequence). The CDR3 runs 15 residues. V was clipped by 4 bases and J by 4 bases, with 13 bases between them. CDR3 coding DNA: TGTGCCAGCAGCTCCTCTCTAGCTTCCACCGGGGAGCTGTTTTTT. Amino acid sequence: CASSSSLASTGELFF.

The gene calls are TRBV7-9 and TRBJ1-1; TRBD1 might be the D (5 bases). Trimming pared 5 bases from V and 0 bases from J, leaving 19 bases between. Germline V gene data show CDR1 as SEHNR and CDR2 as FQNEAQ (reference sequence). The CDR3 has 17 amino acids. The CDR3 nucleotides read TGTGCCAGCAGCGACAAAGTGCGGGGGAGCTTGAACACTGAAGCTTTCTTT. Protein product: CASSDKVRGSLNTEAFF.

V is TRBV11-2 and J is TRBJ2-2; D gene ambiguous. The V end lost 5 bases, the J end lost 0 bases, and 13 bases lay between the germline ends. The germline V gene encodes CDR1 SGHAT and CDR2 FQNNGV. This CDR3 is built from 16 residues. CDR3: CASSRSPTANTGELFF. The CDR3 bases are TGTGCCAGCAGCCGGTCTCCGACTGCGAACACCGGGGAGCTGTTTTTT.

The rearrangement uses TRBV19 and TRBJ1-5; TRBD1 is a possible D gene (5 bases). The germline V gene encodes CDR1 LNHDA and CDR2 SQIVND (reference sequence). V shed 5 bases and J shed 0 bases, with 11 bases lying between them. The CDR3 totals 15 residues. CDR3 region: CASSPRAGSNQPQHF. The CDR3 region has the DNA TGTGCCAGTAGTCCCAGGGCAGGTAGCAATCAGCCCCAGCATTTT.

The chain has TRBV12-3 or TRBV12-4 and TRBJ1-1; TRBD1 matches at 7 bases. Trimming removed 6 bases from V and 2 bases from J; junction bases left unmatched: 3. The CDR3 is 13 amino acids. The CDR3 nucleotides are TGTGCCAGCAGCCGGGACAGAAACACTGAAGCTTTCTTT. Its translation: CASSRDRNTEAFF.

The V and J genes are TRBV6-5 and TRBJ1-3; D uncertain. This CDR3 is built from 11 residues. V lost 7 bases to trimming and J lost 8 bases, with 9 bases between them. The germline CDR1 and CDR2 sequences are MNHEY and SVGAGI. This CDR3 is CASTLGDTIYF. The CDR3 coding sequence is TGTGCCAGCACCCTAGGTGACACCATATATTTT.

The chain couples TRBV4-3 to TRBJ1-4; no reliable D call. The CDR3 is 16 amino acids. In germline, CDR1 is LGHNA, CDR2 YSLEER. V shed 0 bases and J shed 1 base, with 9 bases lying between them. For the CDR3, the DNA is TGCGCCAGCAGCCAAGACTCGTCGGGAACTAATGAAAAACTGTTTTTT. This sequence encodes CASSQDSSGTNEKLFF.

This chain's CDR3 is CASRVTGTSPAYEQYF. Here the CDR3 DNA reads TGTGCCAGCAGGGTTACCGGGACTAGCCCTGCCTACGAGCAGTACTTC. The V call is TRBV4-2, the J call TRBJ2-7; TRBD2 matches 9 bases. V gave up 6 bases and J gave up 2 bases; unmatched junction bases: 11. Germline-derived CDR1 and CDR2 are LGHNA and YNFKEQ. CDR3 length equals 16 residues.

This clone has only one observation. V and J are TRBV29-1 and TRBJ2-7, with D hard to call. The CDR3 loop spans 12 amino acids. Germline V gene sequence: CDR1 SQVTM, CDR2 ANQGSEA. V lost 4 bases to trimming and J lost 2 bases, with 9 bases between them. CDR3 protein: CSVGAGTYEQYF. CDR3 nucleotide sequence: TGCAGCGTTGGGGCTGGCACCTACGAGCAGTACTTC.

Only one count was recorded for this clone. J is TRBJ1-1 and V is TRBV5-4; no reliable D call. V lost 7 bases to trimming and J lost 7 bases, with 14 bases between them. There are 12 residues in the CDR3. Germline CDR1 and CDR2: SGHNT and YYREEE (reference sequence). CDR3 nucleotide sequence: TGTGCCAGCGGTAATGAGGAATTTGAAGCTTTCTTT. This codes for CASGNEEFEAFF.

The chain is built from TRBV2 and TRBJ1-5, with D uncertain. V was cut by 6 bases and J by 1 base, with 10 bases left in between. The CDR3 loop spans 14 amino acids. The germline CDR1 and CDR2 sequences are SNHLY and FYNNEI. DNA of the CDR3: TGTGCCAGCAGGATCGACACCAGCAATCAGCCCCAGCATTTT. Protein sequence: CASRIDTSNQPQHF.

The rearrangement joins TRBV13 to TRBJ1-1; D uncertain. Between the trimmed V and J ends, which lost 5 bases and 5 bases, there was a span of 12 bases. The CDR3 totals 13 residues. Germline lookup yields CDR1 PRHDT and CDR2 FYEKMQ (reference sequence). CDR3 nucleotides: TGTGCCAGCAGCGGCGAGGGCAGGACTGAAGCTTTCTTT. This gives the protein CASSGEGRTEAFF.

In its sample, this clone was seen a few times. The chain employs TRBV10-2 and TRBJ1-6; 7 bases agree with TRBD1. The CDR3 has 14 amino acids. Unmatched junction bases numbered 2, after V lost 2 bases and J lost 7 bases. Germline V gene sequence: CDR1 WSHSY, CDR2 SAAADI. The CDR3 is CASSEGGQNSPLHF. The DNA of the CDR3 is TGCGCCAGCAGTGAGGGGGGACAGAATTCACCCCTCCACTTT.